These T cell receptor beta chains were read from a single sample in a study of blood T cell repertoires in COVID-19. Using immunoSEQ multiplex PCR, the repertoire was profiled, and TCRdb retains in-frame clones only, with some absent. This sample has approximately 200,000 clones, with roughly 84% found just once. Sample: peripheral blood. The receptors here all came from a man between 35 and 55 years old with acute or convalescent COVID-19. Each CDR3 is given with its conserved first and last residue. The D gene is left open where the match is weak. Expanded clones are given a class, and other clones once, few, many or no size at all.

clone_size	v_call	cdr3_length	d_call	j_call	cdr3_nt	cdr3_aa
.	TRBV5-1	15	TRBD1	TRBJ2-7	TGCGCCAGCAGCTCCGGGGGACAGGCATACTACGAGCAGTACTTC	CASSSGGQAYYEQYF
once	TRBV9	14	TRBD1	TRBJ2-7	TGTGCCAGCAGCGTAGGAGGGGGCACTTACGAGCAGTACTTC	CASSVGGGTYEQYF
.	TRBV5-6	11	.	TRBJ1-1	TGTGCCAGCAGCTTGGGCAGAGAAGCTTTCTTT	CASSLGREAFF
few	TRBV30	13	.	TRBJ1-6	TGTGCCTGGAGCGGTGGGCCAAATTCACCCCTCCACTTT	CAWSGGPNSPLHF
.	TRBV2	12	.	TRBJ1-4	TGTGCTACAGGACGGAATAATGAAAAACTGTTTTTT	CATGRNNEKLFF
.	TRBV5-4	14	.	TRBJ1-2	TGTGCCAGCAAATCCTCGGGGGTGGGCTATGGCTACACCTTC	CASKSSGVGYGYTF
.	TRBV28	16	TRBD1	TRBJ1-2	TGTGCCAGCTCCCCAGGGAGGACAGGGATGAAACATGGCTACACCTTC	CASSPGRTGMKHGYTF
.	TRBV18	13	.	TRBJ1-5	TGTGCCAGCTCAAACTCGGGGGATCAGCCCCAGCATTTT	CASSNSGDQPQHF
.	TRBV23-1	15	.	TRBJ2-7	TGCGCCAGCAGTCAACGTTACCGGGACTCCTACGAGCAGTACTTC	CASSQRYRDSYEQYF
.	TRBV11-2	14	TRBD1	TRBJ2-7	TGTGCCAGCAGCCCGGACAGGGTCGGATCCGAGCAGTACTTC	CASSPDRVGSEQYF
.	TRBV14	13	.	TRBJ2-7	TGTGCCAGCAGCCGAACAGGCTCCTACGAGCAGTACTTC	CASSRTGSYEQYF
.	TRBV11-1	15	TRBD2	TRBJ2-7	TGTGCCAGCAGTTCTACTAGCGGGGGCTCCTACGAGCAGTACTTC	CASSSTSGGSYEQYF
.	TRBV30	11	.	TRBJ1-1	TGTGCCTTAGCAGGGGTTAGGGAAGCTTTCTTT	CALAGVREAFF
.	TRBV19	13	TRBD1	TRBJ1-2	TGTGCCAGTGGGGACAGACCATACTATGGCTACACCTTC	CASGDRPYYGYTF
.	TRBV30	14	TRBD1	TRBJ1-4	TGTGCCTGGAGCCGGGGACAGGTTAATGAAAAACTGTTTTTT	CAWSRGQVNEKLFF
once	TRBV7-2	13	TRBD2	TRBJ2-7	TGTGCCAGCGGTAGCGGGGGGGCCTACGAGCAGTACTTC	CASGSGGAYEQYF
.	TRBV7-3	13	.	TRBJ2-3	TGTGCCAGCAGCCCACTGAACACAGATACGCAGTATTTT	CASSPLNTDTQYF
.	TRBV19	14	.	TRBJ1-1	TGTGCCAGTCTAGGGGGAATAAAGAACACTGAAGCTTTCTTT	CASLGGIKNTEAFF
.	TRBV12-3/TRBV12-4	13	TRBD1	TRBJ1-1	TGTGCCAGCAGTCAACAGGGGGGCACTGAAGCTTTCTTT	CASSQQGGTEAFF
.	TRBV3-1/TRBV3-2	14	.	TRBJ1-3	TGTGCCAGCAGCCAATCGACGGGAGGAAACACCATATATTTT	CASSQSTGGNTIYF
.	TRBV10-3	13	.	TRBJ1-1	TGTGCCACAACCCTTCAGGGAAACACTGAAGCTTTCTTT	CATTLQGNTEAFF
.	TRBV19	13	.	TRBJ1-6	TGTGCCAGTAGTAACGGGGTCAATTCACCCCTCCACTTT	CASSNGVNSPLHF
.	TRBV18	17	.	TRBJ1-4	TGTGCCAGCTCACCAACCGGGACAAAAGCAACTAATGAAAAACTGTTTTTT	CASSPTGTKATNEKLFF
.	TRBV3-1/TRBV3-2	14	.	TRBJ1-6	TGTGCCAGCAGCCGCCCGGGAGAAAATTCACCCCTCCACTTT	CASSRPGENSPLHF
few	TRBV7-6	15	TRBD1	TRBJ1-2	TGTGCCAGCAGCCCCGGACAGGGTGTTAACTATGGCTACACCTTC	CASSPGQGVNYGYTF
.	TRBV3-1/TRBV3-2	17	TRBD1	TRBJ2-1	TGTGCCAGCAGCCACTCTCCGGGACAGGGGGGATTCGGTGAGCAGTTCTTC	CASSHSPGQGGFGEQFF
.	TRBV7-2	15	TRBD1	TRBJ1-2	TGTGCCAGCAGCCCAATAGGACAGGTTAACTATGGCTACACCTTC	CASSPIGQVNYGYTF
once	TRBV15	20	TRBD2	TRBJ2-5	TGTGCCACCAGCAGAGTCCTAGCGGGGGTCGGCCCCAAGGGGGAAGAGACCCAGTACTTC	CATSRVLAGVGPKGEETQYF
few	TRBV5-8	15	TRBD1	TRBJ1-2	TGTGCCAGCAGCTCCGGACAGGGCGGAGGCTATGGCTACACCTTC	CASSSGQGGGYGYTF
.	TRBV28	12	.	TRBJ1-2	TGTGCCACCATAGACAGAAACTATGGCTACACCTTC	CATIDRNYGYTF
.	TRBV9	14	TRBD1	TRBJ2-7	TGTGCCAGCAGCGCGGGACAGGGGGGATACGAGCAGTACTTC	CASSAGQGGYEQYF
.	TRBV7-8	15	TRBD1	TRBJ2-7	TGTGCCAGCAGCAACGTAGGGCAGGGGGCTGGGGAGCAGTACTTC	CASSNVGQGAGEQYF
.	TRBV29-1	12	TRBD1	TRBJ1-1	TGCAGCGTTGGGACAGGGGGGTCTGAAGCTTTCTTT	CSVGTGGSEAFF
.	TRBV5-6	14	.	TRBJ1-1	TGTGCCAGCAGCTCACTCACAGGGTTCACTGAAGCTTTCTTT	CASSSLTGFTEAFF
.	TRBV5-8	16	TRBD1	TRBJ1-4	TGTGCCAGCAGCCCGGGTGCTGACAGGGGGTATGAAAAACTGTTTTTT	CASSPGADRGYEKLFF
.	TRBV30	14	TRBD1	TRBJ1-5	TGTGCCTGGAGTGTGGGACAGAGAAATCAGCCCCAGCATTTT	CAWSVGQRNQPQHF
.	TRBV7-8	21	.	TRBJ1-5	TGTGCCAGCAGCCTGAGGGAGAGGGGGACACCCAGGGGCCTTAGCAATCAGCCCCAGCATTTT	CASSLRERGTPRGLSNQPQHF
.	TRBV3-1/TRBV3-2	11	.	TRBJ1-1	TGTGCCAGCAGCCAAGGTAGTGAAGCTTTCTTT	CASSQGSEAFF
few	TRBV18	13	TRBD1	TRBJ1-2	TGTGCCAGCTCCCTCCCGGGACAGCCTGGCTACACCTTC	CASSLPGQPGYTF
.	TRBV27	14	TRBD1	TRBJ2-7	TGTGCCAGCAGGTCCACGACAGGGACCTACGAGCAGTACTTC	CASRSTTGTYEQYF
.	TRBV15	15	.	TRBJ1-2	TGTGCCACCAGCACTCTCAGGGCAGGGATCGGAGGCTACACCTTC	CATSTLRAGIGGYTF
.	TRBV9	14	.	TRBJ1-6	TGTGCCAGCAGCGTATGGCCCTTAACCTCACCCCTCCACTTT	CASSVWPLTSPLHF
.	TRBV18	15	.	TRBJ1-3	TGTGCCAGCTCACCAGCAGGCCCCCAGCGGTACACCATATATTTT	CASSPAGPQRYTIYF
.	TRBV30	15	.	TRBJ1-1	TGTGCCTGGAGGCGAGGACACCAAATGAACACTGAAGCTTTCTTT	CAWRRGHQMNTEAFF
few	TRBV10-2	17	TRBD2	TRBJ2-1	TGCGCCAGCTCCGGGACTAGCGGGGGGAGCTCCTACAATGAGCAGTTCTTC	CASSGTSGGSSYNEQFF
.	TRBV27	15	TRBD2	TRBJ2-5	TGTGCCAGCAGTTTATTAAGCGGGGGGTCAGAGACCCAGTACTTC	CASSLLSGGSETQYF
.	TRBV13	16	TRBD1	TRBJ2-2	TGTGCCAGCAGCTTGAGGACAGGGGGCCTCCCCGGGGAGCTGTTTTTT	CASSLRTGGLPGELFF
.	TRBV10-3	15	TRBD1	TRBJ1-2	TGTGCCATCAGTGACCAGAGGACAGGGAGCTCTGGCTACACCTTC	CAISDQRTGSSGYTF
.	TRBV20-1	15	.	TRBJ1-1	TGCAGTGCTAGTCGGGACACCGCAGTGAACACTGAAGCTTTCTTT	CSASRDTAVNTEAFF